One sample yielded the 3 T cell receptor beta chains listed below, sequenced in a study of CD8 T cells in ankylosing spondylitis. TCRdb re-called the 5' RACE reads with MiXCR, one entry per CDR3 protein. The sample lists about 160,000 distinct CDR3 sequences, 40% to 50% occurring once. The sample consisted of synovial fluid, either unsorted or a sorted T cell fraction (not recorded which). Receptors originate from a male donor with ankylosing spondylitis.

The genes are TRBV19 and TRBJ1-1; D is perhaps TRBD1 (5 bases). This CDR3 spans 13 amino acids. CDR1 is LNHDA and CDR2 is SQIVND in the germline V gene (reference sequence). The V end was cut by 3 bases, the J end by 6 bases, with 11 bases between. CDR3 coding DNA: TGTGCCAGTAGTATCCCGCGCAGGGCTGAAGCTTTCTTT. Translated, it gives CASSIPRRAEAFF.

This clonotype showed up just a few times. The J gene is TRBJ2-7, the V gene TRBV12-3 or TRBV12-4, with 7 nucleotides matching TRBD2. CDR3 size: 16 residues. V was clipped by 5 bases and J by 0 bases; unmatched bases: 10. The CDR3: CASSPPLAASSYEQYF. CDR3 coding DNA: TGTGCCAGCAGTCCCCCTCTAGCGGCGAGCTCCTACGAGCAGTACTTC.

This clonotype was detected ten times or more. This chain uses TRBV3-1 with TRBJ1-5; D not resolved. V was trimmed by 3 bases and J by 4 bases, leaving 13 bases between them. The CDR3 is 15 residues long. Germline loops: CDR1 LGHDT, CDR2 YNNKEL (reference sequence). CDR3 DNA: TGTGCCAGCAGCCAGACGGGGTCTTTTAATCAGCCCCAGCATTTT. Translated, it gives CASSQTGSFNQPQHF.